The table lists the clone carrying this T cell receptor beta chain with a few counts. The method was immunoSEQ multiplex PCR; TCRdb's version includes in-frame clones alone and lacks a portion of them. The profile shows around 160,000 clones, over 65% of them singletons. This sample was taken from a study of cytotoxic CD8 clonotypes in ibrutinib-treated CLL. As for the study in general: 11 relapsed/refractory, approximately 15 treatment-naive; around 18 IGHV unmutated. Mean values per sample were around 250,000 productive templates and tens of thousands of productive rearrangements.

The germline V gene has CDR1 SGDLS and CDR2 YYNGEE. CDR3 length equals 13 residues. J lost 3 bases, V lost 6 bases, and 5 bases had no gene match. The chain is built from TRBV9 and TRBJ1-1; 7 nucleotides align to TRBD1. This sample comprised PBMCs, obtained after 12 months of ibrutinib treatment. The clonotype originates from a human donor with chronic lymphocytic leukemia. CDR3 loop: CASNLRGDTEAFF. The DNA of the CDR3 is TGTGCCAGCAACCTCAGGGGGGACACTGAAGCTTTCTTT.